The following is a T cell receptor (beta chain) sequence with its context. Its antigen is not identified. The donors, healthy adults who were HIV-negative, had experienced no recent acute infections or vaccinations. The sample comes from a study of shared clonotypes between healthy human individuals. Background on the study: Three plates each covered CD4 naive and memory; CD8 naive two, CD8 memory one.

Study-wide results and caveats: Clonotype sharing among donors likely depends on sequencing depth.

Measured with immunoSEQ multiplex PCR; TCRdb has only the in-frame clones, and not every one. This table has about a million clones, over 60% appearing once. The V gene lost 8 bases and the J gene lost 6 bases, with 19 bases spanning the gap. Germline V gene lookup returns CDR1 LNHDA and CDR2 SQIVND (reference sequence). This CDR3 contains 14 residues. Sequencing was carried out using memory CD4+ T cells sorted from blood. Described subset: CD45RA-negative fraction. V usage is TRBV19 and J usage is TRBJ1-1; a weak D match, TRBD1 (6 bases). This TCR derives from a man aged 18 to 29 in good health. CDR3 region: CASGFSKGGAEAFF. The DNA of the CDR3 is TGTGCCAGTGGGTTTTCGAAGGGGGGGGCTGAAGCTTTCTTT.